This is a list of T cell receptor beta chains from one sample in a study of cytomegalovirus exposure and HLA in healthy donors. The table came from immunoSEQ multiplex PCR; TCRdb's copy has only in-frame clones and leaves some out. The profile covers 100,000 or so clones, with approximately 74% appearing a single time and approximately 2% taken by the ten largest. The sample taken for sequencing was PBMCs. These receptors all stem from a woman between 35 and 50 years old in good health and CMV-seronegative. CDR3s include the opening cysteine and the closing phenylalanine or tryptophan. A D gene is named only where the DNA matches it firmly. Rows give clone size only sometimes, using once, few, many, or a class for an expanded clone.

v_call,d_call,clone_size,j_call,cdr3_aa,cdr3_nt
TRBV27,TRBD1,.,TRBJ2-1,CASRQGGYNEQFF,TGTGCCAGCAGACAGGGGGGCTACAATGAGCAGTTCTTC
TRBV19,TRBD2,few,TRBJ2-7,CASSRGLELTYEQYF,TGTGCCAGTAGCCGTGGACTAGAGTTAACCTACGAGCAGTACTTC
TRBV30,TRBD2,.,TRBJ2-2,CAWSGGRTSDGTGELFF,TGTGCCTGGAGTGGCGGGCGGACTAGCGATGGAACCGGGGAGCTGTTTTTT
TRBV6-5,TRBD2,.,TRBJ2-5,CASSYSTSGEQETQYF,TGTGCCAGCAGTTACTCGACTAGCGGGGAGCAAGAGACCCAGTACTTC
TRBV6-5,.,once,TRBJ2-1,CASSKGGRYNEQFF,TGTGCCAGCTCCAAGGGGGGGAGATACAATGAGCAGTTCTTC
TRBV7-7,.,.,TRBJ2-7,CASSLGQYYEQYF,TGTGCTAGCAGCTTAGGACAGTACTACGAGCAGTACTTC
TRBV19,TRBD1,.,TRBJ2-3,CASSKGTAPDTDTQYF,TGTGCCAGTAGCAAGGGGACAGCCCCGGACACAGATACGCAGTATTTT
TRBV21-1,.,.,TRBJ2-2,CASSIPGIPIITGELFF,TGTGCCAGCAGCATACCCGGGATCCCTATTATCACCGGGGAGCTGTTTTTT
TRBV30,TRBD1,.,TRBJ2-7,CAWSPGQGWFGEYF,TGTGCCTGGAGTCCGGGACAGGGGTGGTTTGGGGAGTACTTC
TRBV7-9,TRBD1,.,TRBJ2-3,CASSLGLGQGLTDTQYF,TGTGCCAGCAGCTTAGGGCTTGGACAGGGCCTCACAGATACGCAGTATTTT
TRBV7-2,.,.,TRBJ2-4,CASSSTRAKNIQYF,TGTGCCAGCAGCTCGACAAGAGCCAAAAACATTCAGTACTTC
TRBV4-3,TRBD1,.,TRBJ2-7,CASSQGTGRYEQYF,TGCGCCAGCAGCCAAGGGACAGGCCGATACGAGCAGTACTTC
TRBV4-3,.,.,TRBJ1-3,CASSPLSGNTIYF,TGCGCCAGCAGCCCTTTGTCCGGAAACACCATATATTTT
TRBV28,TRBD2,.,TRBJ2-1,CARAGTSAHNEQFF,TGTGCCAGGGCCGGGACTAGCGCCCACAATGAGCAGTTCTTC
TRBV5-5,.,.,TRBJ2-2,CASSLGQDGELFF,TGTGCCAGCAGCTTGGGACAAGATGGGGAGCTGTTTTTT
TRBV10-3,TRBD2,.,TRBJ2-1,CAIMSSSGSHNEQFF,TGTGCCATCATGTCATCTAGCGGGAGTCACAATGAGCAGTTCTTC
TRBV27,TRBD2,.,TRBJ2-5,CASSTTSGLQETQYF,TGTGCCAGCAGTACGACTAGCGGACTCCAAGAGACCCAGTACTTC
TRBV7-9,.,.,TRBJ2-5,CSSSLGGVLPQETQYF,TGTTCCAGCAGCTTAGGGGGAGTTTTGCCCCAAGAGACCCAGTACTTC
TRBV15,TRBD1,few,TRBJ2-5,CATSTLPGQQETQYF,TGTGCCACCAGCACCCTCCCGGGACAGCAAGAGACCCAGTACTTC
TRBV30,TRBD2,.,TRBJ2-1,CARGGRDERDEQFF,TGTGCAAGGGGCGGGAGGGATGAACGCGATGAGCAGTTCTTC
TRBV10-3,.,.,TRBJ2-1,CAINNREDEQFF,TGTGCCATCAATAACAGGGAAGATGAGCAGTTCTTC
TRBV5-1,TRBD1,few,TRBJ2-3,CASSRTGGADTQYF,TGCGCCAGCAGTCGGACAGGGGGGGCAGATACGCAGTATTTT
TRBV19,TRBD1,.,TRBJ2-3,CARRDRRSSTDTQYF,TGTGCCAGGAGGGACAGAAGATCTAGCACAGATACGCAGTATTTT
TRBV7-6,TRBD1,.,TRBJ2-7,CASSLTDRASPYEQYF,TGTGCCAGCAGCCTTACGGACAGGGCCTCCCCTTACGAGCAGTACTTC
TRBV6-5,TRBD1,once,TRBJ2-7,CASRSVTGGFHEQYF,TGTGCCAGCAGGTCCGTGACAGGGGGATTCCACGAGCAGTACTTC
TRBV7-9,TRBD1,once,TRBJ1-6,CASSLPQGGPHSPLHF,TGTGCCAGCAGCTTACCACAGGGGGGGCCTCATTCACCCCTCCACTTT
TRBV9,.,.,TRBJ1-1,CASSVAVNTEAFF,TGTGCCAGCAGCGTAGCGGTGAACACTGAAGCTTTCTTT
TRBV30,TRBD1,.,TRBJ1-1,CAWVSGQGTILNTEAFF,TGTGCCTGGGTCTCCGGACAGGGAACAATTTTGAACACTGAAGCTTTCTTT
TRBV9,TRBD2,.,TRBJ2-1,CASSSSGIGNEQFF,TGTGCCAGCAGCAGTAGCGGGATAGGGAATGAGCAGTTCTTC
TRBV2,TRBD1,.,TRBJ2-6,CASSEGQSAGANVLTF,TGTGCCAGCAGTGAGGGACAGAGCGCCGGGGCCAACGTCCTGACTTTC
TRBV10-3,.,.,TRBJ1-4,CAISSGFNEKLFF,TGTGCCATCAGCTCGGGGTTTAATGAAAAACTGTTTTTT
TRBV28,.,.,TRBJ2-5,CASSLRGEGPETQYF,TGTGCCAGCAGTTTAAGGGGGGAGGGCCCGGAGACCCAGTACTTC
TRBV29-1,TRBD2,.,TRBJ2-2,CSPPCGGASTGELFF,TGCAGCCCCCCTTGCGGGGGGGCTAGCACCGGGGAGCTGTTTTTT
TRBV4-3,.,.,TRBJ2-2,CASSQAEWGVGELFF,TGCGCCAGCAGCCAAGCGGAGTGGGGGGTGGGGGAGCTGTTTTTT
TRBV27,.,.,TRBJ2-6,CASSLSGANVLTF,TGTGCCAGCAGCCTCTCTGGGGCCAACGTCCTGACTTTC
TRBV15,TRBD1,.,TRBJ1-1,CATRTGSEAFF,TGTGCCACCAGGACAGGGTCTGAAGCTTTCTTT
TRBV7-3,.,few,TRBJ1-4,CASSLNRSYATNEKLFF,TGTGCCAGCAGCTTAAATCGGTCATACGCGACTAATGAAAAACTGTTTTTT
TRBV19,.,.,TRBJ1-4,CASSPTGTATNEKLFF,TGTGCCAGTAGTCCCACGGGGACTGCAACTAATGAAAAACTGTTTTTT
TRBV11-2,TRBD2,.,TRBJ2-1,CASSTFSGAHNEQFF,TGTGCCAGCAGCACTTTTAGCGGGGCGCACAATGAGCAGTTCTTC
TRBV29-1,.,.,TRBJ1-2,CSVEALGAYNYGYTF,TGCAGCGTTGAGGCGCTGGGGGCTTATAACTATGGCTACACCTTC